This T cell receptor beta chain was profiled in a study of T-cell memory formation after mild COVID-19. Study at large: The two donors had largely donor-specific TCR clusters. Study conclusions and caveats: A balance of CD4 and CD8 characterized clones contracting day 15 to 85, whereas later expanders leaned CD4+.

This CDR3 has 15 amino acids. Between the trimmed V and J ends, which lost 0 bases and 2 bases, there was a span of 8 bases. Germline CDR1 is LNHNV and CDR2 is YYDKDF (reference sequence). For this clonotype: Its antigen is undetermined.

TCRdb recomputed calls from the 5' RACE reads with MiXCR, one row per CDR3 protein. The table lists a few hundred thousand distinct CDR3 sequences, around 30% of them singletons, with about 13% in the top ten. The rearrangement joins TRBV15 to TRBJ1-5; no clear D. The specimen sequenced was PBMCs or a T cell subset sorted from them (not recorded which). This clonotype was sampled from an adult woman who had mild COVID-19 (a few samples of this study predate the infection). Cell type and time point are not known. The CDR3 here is CATSRDMVGNQPQHF. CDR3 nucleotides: TGTGCCACCAGCAGAGACATGGTAGGCAATCAGCCCCAGCATTTT.